This TCR beta chain was recovered during a study of shared clonotypes between healthy human individuals. Across the whole study: Each donor had three CD4 naive, three CD4 memory, two CD8 naive and one CD8 memory plate. Study-level findings and limits: Shared across several donors were roughly 5.3% of the naive CD4 clonotypes.

To note about this clone: What it recognizes is unknown.

Replicate PCRs run on sorted subsets employed approximately 180 ng DNA, about 27,000 T cell genomes. Assay: immunoSEQ multiplex PCR; the TCRdb copy retains only in-frame clones and omits some. The repertoire holds 2.3 million or so clones, with approximately 95% as singletons. V lost 3 bases, J lost 3 bases, and 6 bases stayed unmatched. CDR3 size: 15 residues. Germline V lookup: CDR1 SGHTA, CDR2 FQGNSA. This receptor was obtained from a young man in good health. Some clones in this sample may be carry-over from other donors' samples. The sample was naive CD4+ T cells from PBMCs. Subset indicated: CD45RA+ positively selected. The rearrangement joins TRBV7-2 to TRBJ2-3, with 7 bases identical to TRBD2. CDR3 nucleotides: TGTGCCAGCAGCTTCGCCAGGCGGGGGACAGATACGCAGTATTTT. Its protein product is CASSFARRGTDTQYF.